This T cell receptor beta chain was sequenced during a study of CD8+ T cells in alopecia areata. Alopecia areata patients had lesional scalp punch biopsies and peripheral blood taken from them. CD4+ and CD8+ T cells were sorted from PBMCs stained for CD3, CD4 and CD8. Notes on the study in general: In patients, TCRs were shared less clearly than in mice, and HLA may possibly be involved.

V dropped 2 bases and J dropped 1 base, with 3 bases sitting between them. There are 14 residues in the CDR3. The germline CDR1 and CDR2 sequences are MNHEY and SMNVEV (reference sequence). Of note for this clone: Its matching antigen is unknown.

Sequencing relied on a cDNA template that was reverse transcribed from extracted RNA. Sequencing used immunoSEQ multiplex PCR; TCRdb keeps in-frame clones, though not all of them. The sample has about 64,000 clones, 44% seen once. The rearrangement joins TRBV27 to TRBJ2-6, with no clear D. The sequence derives from a human donor with alopecia areata. Material: NKG2D-low CD8+ T cells sorted from blood. This chain's CDR3 is CASSLRSGANVLTF. CDR3 in DNA: TGTGCCAGCAGTTTAAGGTCTGGGGCCAACGTCCTGACTTTC.